This TCR beta chain was identified in a study of cytomegalovirus exposure and HLA in healthy donors (dated by TCRdb to the late 2010s). About the study as a whole: According to an earlier analysis of 550 to 700 of the donors, 150 million to 200 million T cells yielded roughly 110 million unique TCR beta sequences and about 300 Gb of sequence data. An early release that covered 640 HLA-typed donors contained approximately 290 gigabases of sequencing data and about 84 million unique TCR sequences. Of the roughly 400 genotyped donors, around 81% fell in the genetic ancestry cluster associated with self-reported Caucasian donors. The study aimed to test whether cataloging public T cell receptors could reveal signatures of past pathogen exposure. The study used immunosequencing to profile the T cell repertoires of about 670 subjects and linked those repertoires to cytomegalovirus serostatus. A separate validation cohort of 100 to 150 different subjects was used in addition to the approximately 610-subject first cohort. High-throughput TCR immunosequencing, statistical association of individual TCRs with disease status, and machine learning were combined to predict cytomegalovirus infection status. To study patterns of TCR occurrence, a later analysis re-analyzed previously published TCR beta repertoires from several hundred donors and added high-resolution HLA genotyping. The later analysis used no new phenotypic data to find candidate immune exposures, relying instead on TCR beta sequences and their occurrence across donors. An earlier analysis of some 500 of the donors used high-throughput TCR beta sequencing to judge whether each TCR beta V gene segment behaved as functional or pseudogenic. Donor age, sex, ethnicity and CMV serostatus were collected together with the repertoire data. A later genetic analysis used genome-wide SNP genotypes for about 65% of the 666 donors, treating that subset as a discovery cohort. Every discovery cohort repertoire had been produced on one sequencing platform. Both class I and class II loci were covered by HLA typing, at four-digit resolution. The number of typed donors differed by locus: about 620-630 for A, B, C, DRB1 and DQB1; some 500 for DQA1; approximately 600 for DPA1; and 400 to 480 for DPB1. A handful of DR-DQ haplotypes were treated as single units for association and clustering because of strong linkage in the cohort. Among about 390 genotyped donors of the cohort, an average of approximately 230,000 unique TCR beta nucleotide sequences were sequenced per donor, roughly a sixth of them non-productive. Results and caveats for the whole study, not just this receptor: An association between a missense DCLRE1C variant and V-gene and J-gene trimming of TCR beta chains was found in a later genetic analysis and replicated in an independent cohort. It was suggested by the authors that the approach could potentially be generalized to other disease states and immunological phenotypes. A further reported finding was that TCR beta sequences accurately predicted the HLA-A and HLA-B alleles for most subjects in the first cohort. A group of highly shared sequence variants was considered likely to be a technical artifact of the sequencing pipeline. Several of the top co-occurrence clusters appeared to be linked to parvovirus B19, influenza, CMV and Epstein-Barr virus, according to a later analysis. Most CMV-associated TCR beta chains appeared to be HLA-restricted in a later analysis, and the HLA associations seemed to be driven largely by CMV exposure. Because counts were too low, about 18 rarely observed V segments, including chromosome 9 orphons, were left out of the earlier analysis of 587 of the donors. Because the 87-base-pair reads could not distinguish some IMGT-functional V segments, including TRBV6-2 and TRBV6-3, those segments were excluded. When HLA alleles, especially DR and DQ, strongly co-occurred, attributing TCR associations to individual alleles was difficult. HLA typing was unavailable for some donors at each locus, so association tests used only the typed subset. A total of 164 TCR beta chains were listed by the study as associated with cytomegalovirus. Linkage disequilibrium might explain the correlated functional status among segregating V segments, but an unknown experimental factor could not be ruled out. In an earlier analysis of around 500 of the donors, most TCR beta V segments appeared in productive rearrangements about 87% or about 30% of the time, broadly matching IMGT annotations. In a later analysis, HLA-associated TCR beta chains showed more clonal expansion and lower generation probabilities than non-associated chains that were equally common. Presence/absence analyses assumed roughly uniform sequencing depth across donors, an assumption that may not hold. CMV serostatus was the only immune exposure information available for the cohort. In a later analysis, TCR association rates were found to vary across HLA loci, with the most associated TCRs seen for DRB1 alleles and the fewest for HLA-C alleles. Most TCR sequences were seen in very few donors, while some public TCRs were found in many individuals. A few of the identified cytomegalovirus-associated TCR beta chains were confirmed in vitro to be specific for cytomegalovirus antigens. In a later genetic analysis, fewer N-insertions in productive TCRs were reported among donors in an Asian-associated ancestry cluster than the approximately 710-donor mean. At a false discovery rate of 0.05, a later analysis linked 16,951 TCR beta sequences to specific HLA alleles. In this cohort, only TCR beta chains were sequenced, and detectable features were limited by the absence of alpha or paired-chain data. Cytomegalovirus status was reported to be diagnosed by the classifier with high specificity and sensitivity in both the original and validation cohorts.

About this clone itself: Its antigen is currently not known. No base qualities exist here, and no much larger clone lies one base off it.

The cohort consisted of some 730 healthy bone marrow donors. Cohort members were all nominally healthy when sampled, although unrecorded immune exposures were likely present. The donor tested CMV seropositive, placing the donor among the 289 seropositive members of the cohort. A peripheral blood sample was collected from each donor, and TCR beta sequencing was performed on peripheral blood mononuclear cells. The Qiagen DNeasy Blood Extraction Kit was used to extract genomic DNA from the blood cell samples. Library preparation used the immunoSEQ multiplex PCR assay. For the multiplex PCR, a mixture combining 60 forward primers for TCR Vbeta segments and 13 reverse primers for TCR Jbeta segments was used. A multiplex PCR assay on genomic DNA amplified the CDR3 region of rearranged TCR beta genes. The Illumina HiSeq System was used to sequence the amplified TCR beta libraries as 87-base-pair reads. The original methods were these. In a later analysis, tens of millions of unique TCR beta chains were counted across the 666 repertoires, and around 11 million of these chains were shared by at least two donors. A nearest-neighbor algorithm error-corrected the raw reads and collapsed the reads into unique sequences, merging closely related sequences to remove PCR and sequencing errors. Alignment of CDR3 sequences to IMGT reference sequences was used to assign V, D and J gene segments. For a sequence to be retained, a match of at least six nucleotides was required to both a V gene segment and a J gene segment. A rearrangement counted as productive if the CDR3 had no stop codons and remained in frame with V and J, and every other rearrangement counted as non-productive. Following IMGT convention, CDR3 was defined as the stretch from the second conserved V-encoded cysteine up to the conserved J-encoded phenylalanine. Sequences without an unambiguous match to a single V gene segment were excluded from the earlier analysis of 450 to 650 of the donors. In an earlier analysis of several hundred of the donors, V segments were called functional above 56.7% productive rearrangements and were called segregating when the between-donor standard deviation exceeded 5%. A statistical classification framework was developed to diagnose cytomegalovirus status using the catalog of TCR beta chain sequences. In a later analysis, V and J genes were assigned by comparing TCR nucleotide sequences against IMGT/GENE-DB human TR gene sequences. The TCRdist pipeline was used in a later analysis to assign CDR3 sequences and most-parsimonious VDJ recombination scenarios. In a later analysis, every TCR beta chain was defined by the combination of its CDR3 amino acid sequence and its V-gene family, and reads without a unique V-gene family were dropped. To address suspected cross-contamination and a sequencing artifact, a later analysis removed 592 highly shared, low-generation-probability nucleotide sequences. A later analysis calculated a clonal expansion index for each public chain from normalized within-repertoire ranks of inferred template counts. In a later analysis, generation probabilities were computed using a VDJ recombination model fitted to out-of-frame rearrangements, and the results were checked against IGoR. A later analysis scored TCR-TCR, TCR-HLA and TCR-CMV co-occurrence with hypergeometric tests, applying a repertoire-size bias correction to TCR pairs. In a later analysis, false discovery rates were estimated by permuting HLA or CMV assignments 20 times. In a later analysis, co-occurring TCRs were grouped with DBSCAN, and TCRdist sequence similarity was added when clustering was performed within HLA-allele-positive subsets. Co-occurrence clustering excluded repertoires with fewer than 30,000 or more than 120,000 public chains, plus five with anomalous nucleotide sharing. Here the immuneACCESS table is served through TCRdb, limited to in-frame sequences with V and J called. Missing clones are a known gap in these copies; in checked studies unresolved V genes cover under half, and the rest lacks a known reason. The D gene and trimming were derived from the DNA, and the V and J assignments and clone size from that table. For this sample the table gives some 120,000 clones, of which 75% to 90% were detected only once. In total, the top ten clones hold about 7% of the sample.

From the cysteine up to the phenylalanine, the CDR3 has a length of 13 residues. Here the CDR3 DNA is all that survives: 39 bases in frame from base 1. CDR1 and CDR2 were assigned from the germline V gene as MDHEN and SYDVKM. Trimming removed 5 bases from V and 10 bases from J; the gene matches leave 8 bases unexplained. The clonotype was recovered from a woman younger than 45 in good health and CMV-seropositive. The sequenced material came from PBMCs. The rearranged segments are TRBV28 and TRBJ1-1; TRBD1 fits 9 bases in the junction. The CDR3 protein sequence reads: CASSITDRGLAFF. Read as DNA, the sequence is TGTGCCAGCAGTATTACGGACAGGGGCTTAGCTTTCTTT.